The 23 T cell receptor beta chains given below trace back to one sample, sequenced in a study of blood T cell repertoires in COVID-19 (dated by TCRdb to about 2020). The library relied on the immunoSEQ multiplex PCR assay. TCRdb mirrors the immuneACCESS table, restricted to in-frame sequences. Some clones are absent from its copies; in checked studies, under half trace to an unresolved V gene, and the reason for the others is unknown. The sample has fewer than 300,000 clones on record, more than 70% of them singletons. Roughly 3% of the sample is taken by the ten largest. Sequencing was performed on peripheral blood. These receptors all stem from a woman between 18 and 29 years old with acute or convalescent COVID-19.

The chain has TRBV12-5 and TRBJ2-1; D is undetermined. Germline CDR1 is LGHNT and CDR2 is FRNRAP. The V gene lost 1 base and the J gene lost 5 bases, with 6 bases spanning the gap. This CDR3 is built from 13 residues. CDR3 sequence (DNA): TGTGCTAGTGGTTTGGCAAACAACAATGAGCAGTTCTTC. Amino acid sequence: CASGLANNNEQFF.

The V and J genes are TRBV6-5 and TRBJ2-7, with 7 bases matching TRBD2. This CDR3 has 10 amino acids. V was clipped by 11 bases and J by 2 bases; unmatched bases: 0. Germline V gene sequence: CDR1 MNHEY, CDR2 SVGAGI. CDR3 coding DNA: TGTGCCGGGGGGGCCTACGAGCAGTACTTC. As protein: CAGGAYEQYF.

The V and J genes are TRBV6-2 or TRBV6-3 and TRBJ1-5; the D gene is possibly TRBD1 (6 bases). The V gene lost 4 bases and the J gene lost 6 bases, with 13 bases spanning the gap. CDR3 size: 14 residues. Per germline, CDR1 MNHEY and CDR2 SVGEGT. The DNA of the CDR3 is TGTGCCAGCAGTTGGGAACAGGGAACTCAGCCCCAGCATTTT. It yields the protein CASSWEQGTQPQHF.

The chain joins TRBV18 to TRBJ2-1, with 14 bases matching TRBD2. This CDR3 comprises 13 residues. J gave up 10 bases and V 4 bases, and 0 bases lay outside the gene matches. CDR1 is KGHSH, CDR2 LQKENI, per germline. The DNA of the CDR3 is TGTGCCAGCTCACGACTAGCGGGAGGGGAGCAGTTCTTC. It specifies CASSRLAGGEQFF.

The J gene is TRBJ1-6, the V gene TRBV6-5; TRBD1 is a possible D gene (6 bases). The V gene lost 0 bases and the J gene lost 7 bases, with 10 bases spanning the gap. The germline V gene encodes CDR1 MNHEY and CDR2 SVGAGI. The CDR3 consists of 15 residues. CDR3 in DNA: TGTGCCAGCAGTTACTCGGCAGGGGTGAATTCACCCCTCCACTTT. Protein product: CASSYSAGVNSPLHF.

The J gene is TRBJ2-5, the V gene TRBV19, with D maybe TRBD1 (6 bases). This CDR3 has 14 amino acids. The V end lost 6 bases, the J end lost 1 base, and 12 bases lay between the germline ends. Germline CDR1 is LNHDA and CDR2 is SQIVND (reference sequence). CDR3 loop: CASRNEQGQETQYF. CDR3 DNA: TGTGCCAGTAGGAACGAACAGGGCCAAGAGACCCAGTACTTC.

The chain couples TRBV10-3 to TRBJ1-1; TRBD1 matches 7 bases. V was pared by 3 bases and J by 2 bases, with 6 bases of the junction left unmatched. Germline lookup yields CDR1 ENHRY and CDR2 SYGVKD. The CDR3 is 15 amino acids. CDR3 in amino acids: CAISELDRANTEAFF. The CDR3 DNA follows: TGTGCCATCAGTGAATTAGACAGGGCAAACACTGAAGCTTTCTTT.

The rearrangement links TRBV6-4 to TRBJ2-2, with 8 nucleotides matching TRBD2. The CDR3 contains 14 residues. Looked up from germline, CDR1 is MRHNA and CDR2 is SNTAGT. The V gene end was trimmed by 5 bases and the J gene end by 5 bases; junction bases not matched to a gene: 4. CDR3 nucleotides: TGTGCCAGCAGTTACGCTAGCGGGACCGGGGAGCTGTTTTTT. Translation: CASSYASGTGELFF.

The chain uses TRBV6-1 and TRBJ1-5, with 7 bases lining up with TRBD1. The CDR3 runs to 14 residues. The trim removed 5 bases at V and 4 bases at J, leaving 5 bases unmatched. Germline CDR1 reads MNHNS; CDR2 reads SASEGT. DNA of the CDR3: TGTGCCAGCAGTCCCGGGACAGATAATCAGCCCCAGCATTTT. Protein: CASSPGTDNQPQHF.

The chain employs TRBV3-1 (or the pseudogene TRBV3-2) and TRBJ1-5; D call uncertain. CDR1 is LGHDT, CDR2 YNNKEL, per germline (reference sequence). This CDR3 is built from 12 residues. Trimming took 2 bases from V and 3 from J, leaving 2 bases between them. The CDR3 DNA is TGTGCCAGCAGCCAATACAATCAGCCCCAGCATTTT. Its protein is CASSQYNQPQHF.

This sequence joins TRBV5-1 and TRBJ1-3, with a tentative D call TRBD1 (5 bases). Germline assignment: CDR1 SGHRS and CDR2 YFSETQ. CDR3 length equals 14 residues. Trimming stripped 0 bases from V and 2 bases from J, with 6 bases between. CDR3 in DNA: TGCGCCAGCAGCTTGGCGACAGCTGGAAACACCATATATTTT. It codes for CASSLATAGNTIYF.

The chain is built from TRBV5-8 and TRBJ1-1; 9 bases agree with TRBD1. Germline trimming cut 4 bases from V and 0 bases from J; bases unmatched to any gene: 4. Germline assignment: CDR1 SGHTS and CDR2 YDEGEE. This CDR3 has 15 residues. The CDR3 here is CASSSGTGMNTEAFF. The CDR3 nucleotides read TGTGCCAGCAGCAGCGGGACAGGGATGAACACTGAAGCTTTCTTT.

The chain is built from TRBV27 and TRBJ2-3, with D possibly being TRBD2 (5 bases). Germline V gene data show CDR1 as MNHEY and CDR2 as SMNVEV (reference sequence). The CDR3 totals 13 residues. Trimming pared 4 bases from V and 5 bases from J, leaving 10 bases between. The CDR3 region has the DNA TGTGCCAGCAGTTATCTAGCCCGAGATACGCAGTATTTT. Translated: CASSYLARDTQYF.

This chain joins TRBV6-5 and TRBJ1-3; no firm D call. The CDR3 runs to 15 residues. Trimming pared 8 bases from V and 0 bases from J, leaving 14 bases between. Germline loops: CDR1 MNHEY, CDR2 SVGAGI. The CDR3 reads CASYPGDSSGNTIYF. CDR3 in DNA: TGTGCCAGCTACCCAGGCGATAGCTCTGGAAACACCATATATTTT.

This chain joins TRBV19 and TRBJ2-5; 7 bases map to TRBD1. This CDR3 is built from 16 residues. CDR1 LNHDA and CDR2 SQIVND come from the germline V gene (reference sequence). V lost 3 bases to trimming and J lost 5 bases; unmatched junction nucleotides: 12. CDR3: CASSIGLETGWETQYF. CDR3 in DNA: TGTGCCAGTAGTATCGGGCTAGAGACAGGGTGGGAGACCCAGTACTTC.

This clone was counted only a few times. CDR3: CATSRDGQRNEKLFF. The CDR3 bases are TGTGCCACCAGCAGAGATGGTCAGCGTAATGAAAAACTGTTTTTT. The V call is TRBV15, the J call TRBJ1-4; no reliable D call. Trimming removed 0 bases at V and 4 bases at J, with 9 bases between. The CDR3 totals 15 residues. Germline-derived CDR1 and CDR2 are LNHNV and YYDKDF (reference sequence).

This rearrangement joins TRBV4-3 to TRBJ2-5, with 9 bases identical to TRBD2. CDR1 and CDR2 (germline): LGHNA, YSLEER. The CDR3 runs to 15 residues. V was clipped by 1 base and J by 5 bases; unmatched bases: 5. The CDR3 here is CASSQVLAGAETQYF. The CDR3 nucleotides read TGCGCCAGCAGCCAAGTTTTAGCGGGAGCTGAGACCCAGTACTTC.

Many counts were recorded for this clone. The CDR3 is CASSNGGGRENTEAFF. CDR3 in DNA: TGTGCCAGCAGCAATGGGGGGGGACGGGAGAACACTGAAGCTTTCTTT. The chain is built from TRBV21-1 and TRBJ1-1. TRBV21-1 is deemed a pseudogene. The CDR3 totals 16 residues.

The chain uses TRBV27 and TRBJ2-3; 10 nucleotides agree with TRBD2. This CDR3 is 18 amino acids long. V lost 2 bases to trimming and J lost 6 bases; unmatched junction nucleotides: 14. Germline CDR1 reads MNHEY; CDR2 reads SMNVEV (reference sequence). CDR3 sequence (DNA): TGTGCCAGCAGTTTACTAGCGGGAGACCCCTCACCCAGTGATACGCAGTATTTT. Amino acid sequence: CASSLLAGDPSPSDTQYF.

The chain employs TRBV3-1 (or the pseudogene TRBV3-2) and TRBJ1-3, with TRBD1 matching over 7 bases. Germline V CDR1 and CDR2: LGHDT, YNNKEL (reference sequence). V shed 4 bases and J 0 bases; nucleotides not matched to a gene: 3. The CDR3 extends over 15 amino acids. CDR3 region: CASSRDRHSGNTIYF. For the CDR3, the DNA is TGTGCCAGCAGCCGGGACAGACACTCTGGAAACACCATATATTTT.

The chain employs TRBV4-1 and TRBJ2-3; 9 positions agree with TRBD2. With 1 base clipped from V and 2 bases from J, the junction kept 4 bases outside the gene matches. Germline V gene lookup returns CDR1 MGHRA and CDR2 YSYEKL. The CDR3 contains 16 residues. CDR3 amino acids: CASSQGASGITDTQYF. CDR3 sequence (DNA): TGCGCCAGCAGCCAAGGTGCTAGCGGGATCACAGATACGCAGTATTTT.

The gene calls are TRBV2 and TRBJ1-1; possibly TRBD1 for D (5 bases). Trimming removed 8 bases at V and 2 bases at J, with 12 bases between. Germline V gives CDR1 SNHLY, CDR2 FYNNEI. The CDR3 is made up of 13 amino acids. The CDR3 is CASRGLRNTEAFF. CDR3 sequence (DNA): TGTGCCAGCCGGGGACTGAGAAACACTGAAGCTTTCTTT. Filled out from reference TRBV2 and TRBJ1-1, the complete variable domain reads EPEVTQTPSHQVTQMGQEVILRCVPISNHLYFYWYRQILGQKVEFLVSFYNNEISEKSEIFDDQFSVERPDGSNFTLKIRSTKLEDSAMYFCASRGLRNTEAFFGQGTRLTVV.

This rearrangement joins TRBV11-3 to TRBJ2-7; possibly TRBD2 for D (6 bases). The CDR3 contains 15 residues. CDR1 is SGHNT, CDR2 YENEEA, per germline. The V gene lost 1 base and the J gene lost 5 bases, with 15 bases spanning the gap. The CDR3, as DNA: TGTGCCAGCAGCTTAGGTTTCGGGAGTGGGAACGAGCAGTACTTC. This translates into CASSLGFGSGNEQYF.